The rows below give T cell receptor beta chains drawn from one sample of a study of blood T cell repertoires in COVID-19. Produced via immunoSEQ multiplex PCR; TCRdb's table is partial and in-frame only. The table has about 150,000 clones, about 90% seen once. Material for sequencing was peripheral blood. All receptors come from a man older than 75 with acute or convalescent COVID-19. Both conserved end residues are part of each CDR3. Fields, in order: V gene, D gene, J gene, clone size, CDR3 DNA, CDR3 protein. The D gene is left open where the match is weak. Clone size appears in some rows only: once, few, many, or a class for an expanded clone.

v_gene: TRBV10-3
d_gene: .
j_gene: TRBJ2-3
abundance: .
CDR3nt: TGTGCCATCCAAAGATCGGGGAACACAGATACGCAGTATTTT
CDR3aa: CAIQRSGNTDTQYF

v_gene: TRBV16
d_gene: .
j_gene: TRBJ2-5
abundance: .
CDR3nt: TGTGCCAGCAGCCCTTCTCGAGTTAACCAAGAGACCCAGTACTTC
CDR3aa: CASSPSRVNQETQYF

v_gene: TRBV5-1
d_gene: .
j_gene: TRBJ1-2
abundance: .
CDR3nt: TGCGCCAGCAGCTTGCGGGGGGAAGGCGGCTACACCTTC
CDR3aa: CASSLRGEGGYTF

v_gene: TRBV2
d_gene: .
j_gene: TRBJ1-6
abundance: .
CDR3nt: TGTGCCAGCAGAGGAGCCCCTGGGTCCCCCCTCCACTTT
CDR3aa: CASRGAPGSPLHF

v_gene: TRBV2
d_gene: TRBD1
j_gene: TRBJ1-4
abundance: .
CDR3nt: TGTGCCAGCAGTGCCCCGGGACAGGGGACTGAAAAACTGTTTTTT
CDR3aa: CASSAPGQGTEKLFF

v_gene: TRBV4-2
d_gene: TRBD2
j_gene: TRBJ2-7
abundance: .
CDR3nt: TGTGCCAGCAGCCTAGGGACTAGCGGGGGGGTTGGGTACGAGCAGTACTTC
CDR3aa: CASSLGTSGGVGYEQYF

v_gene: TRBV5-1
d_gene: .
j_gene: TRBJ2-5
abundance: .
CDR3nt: TGCGCCAGCAGCGTCGGGACTCTCCGTTCGGAGACCCAGTACTTC
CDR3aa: CASSVGTLRSETQYF

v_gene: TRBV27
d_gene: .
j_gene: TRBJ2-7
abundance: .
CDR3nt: TGTGCCAGCAGTTTATCGAGGGTCTCGGGCGAGCAGTACTTC
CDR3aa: CASSLSRVSGEQYF

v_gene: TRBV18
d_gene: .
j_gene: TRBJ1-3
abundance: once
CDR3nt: TGTGCCAGCTCACCAAACAGATTTGGAAACACCATATATTTT
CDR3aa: CASSPNRFGNTIYF

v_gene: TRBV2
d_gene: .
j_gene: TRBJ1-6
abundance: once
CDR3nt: TGTGCCAGCATCCCTCCTGCGAATTCACCCCTCCACTTT
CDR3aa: CASIPPANSPLHF

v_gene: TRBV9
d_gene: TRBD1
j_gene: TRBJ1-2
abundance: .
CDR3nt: TGTGCCAGCAGCTTCGGACAGGGACAGAACTATGGCTACACCTTC
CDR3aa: CASSFGQGQNYGYTF

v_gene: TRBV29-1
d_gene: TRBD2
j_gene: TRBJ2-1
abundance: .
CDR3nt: TGCAGCGTTGAAGTTCATAGCGGGAGGGCCTTCAATGAGCAGTTCTTC
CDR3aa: CSVEVHSGRAFNEQFF

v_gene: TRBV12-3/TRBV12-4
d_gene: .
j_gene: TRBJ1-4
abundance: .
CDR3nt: TGTGCCAGCAGGGGGCCCGGGCCCCAAGGACTGTTTTTT
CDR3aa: CASRGPGPQGLFF

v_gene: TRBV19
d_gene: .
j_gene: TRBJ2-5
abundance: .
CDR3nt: TGTGCCAGTAGTATAGGAGGGTTGAAGGAGACCCAGTACTTC
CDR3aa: CASSIGGLKETQYF

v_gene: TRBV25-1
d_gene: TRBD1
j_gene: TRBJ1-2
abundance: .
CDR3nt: TGTGCCAGCAGAAGACAGGGGGCTAACTATGGCTACACCTTC
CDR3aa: CASRRQGANYGYTF

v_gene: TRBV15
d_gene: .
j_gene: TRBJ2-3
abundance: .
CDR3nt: TGTGCCACCAGCAGATTCCCTCGAGGTACTAGCACAGATACGCAGTATTTT
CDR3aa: CATSRFPRGTSTDTQYF

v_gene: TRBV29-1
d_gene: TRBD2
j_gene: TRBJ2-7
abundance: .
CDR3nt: TGCAGCGTTGAGGTCCTAGCGGGAGGTACGGGGGGGGAGCAGTACTTC
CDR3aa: CSVEVLAGGTGGEQYF

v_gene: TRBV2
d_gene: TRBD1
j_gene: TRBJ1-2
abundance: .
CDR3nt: TGTGCCAGCAGTAGGACAGGGGTCGATGGCTACACCTTC
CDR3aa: CASSRTGVDGYTF

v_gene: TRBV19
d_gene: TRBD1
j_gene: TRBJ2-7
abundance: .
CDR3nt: TGTGCCAGTAGTATAGGGACAGGGCAAAATTACGAGCAGTACTTC
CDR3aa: CASSIGTGQNYEQYF

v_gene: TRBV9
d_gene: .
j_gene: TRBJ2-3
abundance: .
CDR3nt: TGTGCCAGCAGCGTAGAGGGAGCAGAGACTAGCACAGATACGCAGTATTTT
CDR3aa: CASSVEGAETSTDTQYF

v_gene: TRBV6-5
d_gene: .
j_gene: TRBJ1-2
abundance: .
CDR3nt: TGTGCCAGCAGTTACGAAGGGGCCGGCTACACCTTC
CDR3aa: CASSYEGAGYTF

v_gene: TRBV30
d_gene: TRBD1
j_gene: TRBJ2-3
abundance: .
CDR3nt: TGTGCCTGGAGAGGACAGGGGACAGATACGCAGTATTTT
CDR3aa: CAWRGQGTDTQYF

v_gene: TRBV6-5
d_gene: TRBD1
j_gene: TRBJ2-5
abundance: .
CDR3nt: TGTGCCAGCAGTTCCGACAGGGCGTACCAAGAGACCCAGTACTTC
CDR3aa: CASSSDRAYQETQYF

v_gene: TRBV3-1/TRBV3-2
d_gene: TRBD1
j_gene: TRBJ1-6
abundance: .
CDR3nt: TGTGCCAGCAGCCAATCGGGGACAGATAATTCACCCCTCCACTTT
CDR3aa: CASSQSGTDNSPLHF

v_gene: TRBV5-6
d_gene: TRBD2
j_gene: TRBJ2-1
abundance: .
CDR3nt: TGTGCCAGCAGCCGGGGCCGGGGACTAGCGGGAGGTAATGAGCAGTTCTTC
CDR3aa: CASSRGRGLAGGNEQFF

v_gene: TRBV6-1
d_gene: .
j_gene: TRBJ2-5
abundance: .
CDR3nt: TGTGCCAGCAGTGAGCGGTTCGGGGAGACCCAGTACTTC
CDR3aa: CASSERFGETQYF